The entry below describes one T cell receptor (beta chain). The data stem from a study of T-cell reconstitution after alpha-beta-depleted transplantation in children. This CDR3 has 16 residues. Germline V gives CDR1 MDHEN, CDR2 SYDVKM. The V gene lost 6 bases and the J gene lost 4 bases, with 18 bases spanning the gap. Unique molecular identifiers were built into the TCRbeta library. Each CDR3 protein is one row after TCRdb ran MiXCR on the PCR reads. The data contain 100,000 or so distinct CDR3 sequences, around 22% of them singletons. The TCR was taken from a boy between 2 and 10 years old with acute lymphoblastic leukemia, due to receive a stem cell transplant. Here the sequenced sample was PBMCs, taken before TCRalphabeta/CD19-depleted stem cell transplant. The rearrangement joins TRBV28 to TRBJ1-4; possibly TRBD1 for D (5 bases). In DNA form, the CDR3 reads TGTGCCAGCAGCCTAAGACCGGGACGGGATAATGAAAAACTGTTTTTT. Amino acids: CASSLRPGRDNEKLFF.